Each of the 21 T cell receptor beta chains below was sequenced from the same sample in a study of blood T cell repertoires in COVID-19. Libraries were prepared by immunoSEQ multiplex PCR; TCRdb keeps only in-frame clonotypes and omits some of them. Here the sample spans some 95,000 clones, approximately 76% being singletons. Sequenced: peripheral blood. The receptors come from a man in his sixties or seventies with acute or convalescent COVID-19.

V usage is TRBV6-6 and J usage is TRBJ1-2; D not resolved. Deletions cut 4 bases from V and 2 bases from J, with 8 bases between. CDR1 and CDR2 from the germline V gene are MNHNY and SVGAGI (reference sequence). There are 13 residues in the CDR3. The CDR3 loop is CASSSGLNYGYTF. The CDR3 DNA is TGTGCCAGCAGTTCTGGACTGAACTATGGCTACACCTTC.

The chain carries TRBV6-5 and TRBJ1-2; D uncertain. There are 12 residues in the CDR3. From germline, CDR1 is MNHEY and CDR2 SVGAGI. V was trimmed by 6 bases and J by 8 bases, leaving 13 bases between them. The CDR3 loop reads CASRRGSGGYTF. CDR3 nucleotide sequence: TGTGCCAGCAGACGGGGTTCTGGAGGCTACACCTTC.

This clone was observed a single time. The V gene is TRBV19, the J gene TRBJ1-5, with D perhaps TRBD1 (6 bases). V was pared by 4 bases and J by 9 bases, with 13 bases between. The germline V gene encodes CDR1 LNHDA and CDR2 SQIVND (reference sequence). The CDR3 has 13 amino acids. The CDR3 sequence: CASSKGDSGPQHF. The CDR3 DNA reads TGTGCCAGTAGTAAGGGGGATTCAGGGCCCCAGCATTTT. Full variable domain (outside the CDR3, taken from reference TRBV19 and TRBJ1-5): DGGITQSPKYLFRKEGQNVTLSCEQNLNHDAMYWYRQDPGQGLRLIYYSQIVNDFQKGDIAEGYSVSREKKESFPLTVTSAQKNPTAFYLCASSKGDSGPQHFGDGTRLSIL.

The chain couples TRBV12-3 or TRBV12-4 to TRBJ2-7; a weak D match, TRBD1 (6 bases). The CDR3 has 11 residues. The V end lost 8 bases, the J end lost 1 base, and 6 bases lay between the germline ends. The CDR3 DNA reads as TGTGCCAGCGGACAGTCCTACGAGCAGTACTTC. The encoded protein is CASGQSYEQYF.

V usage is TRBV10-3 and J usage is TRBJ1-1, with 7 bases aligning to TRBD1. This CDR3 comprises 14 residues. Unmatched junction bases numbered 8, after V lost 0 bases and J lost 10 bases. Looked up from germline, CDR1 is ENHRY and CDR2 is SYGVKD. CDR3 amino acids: CAISESRAGGSAFF. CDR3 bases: TGTGCCATCAGTGAGTCAAGGGCAGGGGGATCAGCTTTCTTT.

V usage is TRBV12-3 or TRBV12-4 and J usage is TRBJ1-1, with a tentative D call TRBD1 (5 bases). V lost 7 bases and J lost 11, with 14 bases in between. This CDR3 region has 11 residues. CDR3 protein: CASTQAGQAFF. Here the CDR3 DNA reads TGTGCCAGCACCCAGGCGGGGCAGGCTTTCTTT.

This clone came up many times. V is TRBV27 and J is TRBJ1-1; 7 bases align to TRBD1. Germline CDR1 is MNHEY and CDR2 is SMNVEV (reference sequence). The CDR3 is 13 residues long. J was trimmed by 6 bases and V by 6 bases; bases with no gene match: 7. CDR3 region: CASSPRGTAEAFF. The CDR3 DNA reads TGTGCCAGCAGCCCTAGGGGGACAGCTGAAGCTTTCTTT.

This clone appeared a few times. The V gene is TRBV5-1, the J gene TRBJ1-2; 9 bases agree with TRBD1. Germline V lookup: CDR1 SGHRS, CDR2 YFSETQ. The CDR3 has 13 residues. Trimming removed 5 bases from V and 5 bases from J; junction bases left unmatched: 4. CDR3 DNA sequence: TGCGCCAGCAGGTGGACAGGGGAGTATGGCTACACCTTC. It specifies CASRWTGEYGYTF. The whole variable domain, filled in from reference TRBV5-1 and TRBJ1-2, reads KAGVTQTPRYLIKTRGQQVTLSCSPISGHRSVSWYQQTPGQGLQFLFEYFSETQRNKGNFPGRFSGRQFSNSRSEMNVSTLELGDSALYLCASRWTGEYGYTFGSGTRLTVV.

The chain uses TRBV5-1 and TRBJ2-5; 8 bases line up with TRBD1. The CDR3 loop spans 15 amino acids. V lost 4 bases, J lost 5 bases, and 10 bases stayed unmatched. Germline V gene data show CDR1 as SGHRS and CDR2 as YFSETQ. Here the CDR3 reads CASSPRAGGMETQYF. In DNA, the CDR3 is TGCGCCAGCAGCCCTCGGGCAGGGGGCATGGAGACCCAGTACTTC.

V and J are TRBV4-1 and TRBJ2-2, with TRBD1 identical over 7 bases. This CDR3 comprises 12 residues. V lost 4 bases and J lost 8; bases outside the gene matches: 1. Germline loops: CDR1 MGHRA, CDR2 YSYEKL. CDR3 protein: CASSPDRGELFF. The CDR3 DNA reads TGCGCCAGCAGCCCGGACAGGGGGGAGCTGTTTTTT.

CDR3 sequence: CASSTGLAGAYEQYF. CDR3 bases: TGTGCCAGTAGTACAGGACTAGCGGGGGCCTACGAGCAGTACTTC. This chain uses TRBV19 with TRBJ2-7, with 13 nucleotides matching TRBD2. The germline V gene encodes CDR1 LNHDA and CDR2 SQIVND (reference sequence). V was clipped by 4 bases and J by 2 bases; unmatched bases: 2. The CDR3 has 15 residues.

Here the CDR3 DNA reads TGTGCCAGCAGCTTCTATATTACAGGGGGAGATACGCAGTATTTT. Its translation is CASSFYITGGDTQYF. The chain recombines TRBV5-4 with TRBJ2-3, with 8 bases fitting TRBD1. The length of the CDR3 is 15 residues. CDR1 and CDR2 from the germline V gene are SGHNT and YYREEE (reference sequence). Trimming at V came to 2 bases and at J to 5 bases, leaving 7 bases not matched to a gene.

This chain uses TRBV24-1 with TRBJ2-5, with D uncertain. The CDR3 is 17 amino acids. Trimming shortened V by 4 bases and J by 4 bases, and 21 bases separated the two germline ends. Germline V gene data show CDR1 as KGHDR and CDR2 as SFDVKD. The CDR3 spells CATSDLSPPDSPETQYF. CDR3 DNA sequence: TGTGCCACCAGTGACCTCAGCCCGCCAGACTCCCCAGAGACCCAGTACTTC.

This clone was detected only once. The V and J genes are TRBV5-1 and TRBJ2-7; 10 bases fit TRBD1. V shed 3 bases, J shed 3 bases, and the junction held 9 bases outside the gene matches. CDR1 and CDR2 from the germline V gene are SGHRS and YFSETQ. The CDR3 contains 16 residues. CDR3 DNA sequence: TGCGCCAGCAGCTCTCTGACAGGGGGCGGCTACTACGAGCAGTACTTC. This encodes CASSSLTGGGYYEQYF.

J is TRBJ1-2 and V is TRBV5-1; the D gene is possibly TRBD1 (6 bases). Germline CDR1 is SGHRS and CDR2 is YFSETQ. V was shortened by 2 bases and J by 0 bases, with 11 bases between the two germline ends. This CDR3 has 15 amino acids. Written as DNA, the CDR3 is TGCGCCAGCAGCTTACTCGGACAGTCTAACTATGGCTACACCTTC. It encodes CASSLLGQSNYGYTF. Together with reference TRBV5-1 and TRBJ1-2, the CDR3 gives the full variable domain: KAGVTQTPRYLIKTRGQQVTLSCSPISGHRSVSWYQQTPGQGLQFLFEYFSETQRNKGNFPGRFSGRQFSNSRSEMNVSTLELGDSALYLCASSLLGQSNYGYTFGSGTRLTVV.

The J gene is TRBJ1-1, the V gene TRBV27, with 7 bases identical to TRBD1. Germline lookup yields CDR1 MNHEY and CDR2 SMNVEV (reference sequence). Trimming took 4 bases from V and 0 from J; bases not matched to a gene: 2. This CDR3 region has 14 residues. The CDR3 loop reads CASSYQGVNTEAFF. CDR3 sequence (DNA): TGTGCCAGCAGTTACCAGGGGGTGAACACTGAAGCTTTCTTT.

CDR3 residues: CASSAGHTEAFF. CDR3 DNA: TGCGCCAGCAGCGCGGGTCACACTGAAGCTTTCTTT. The rearrangement uses TRBV5-1 and TRBJ1-1; the D is unclear. V lost 4 bases to trimming and J lost 3 bases, with 7 bases between them. CDR1 is SGHRS, CDR2 YFSETQ, per germline. The CDR3 has 12 amino acids.

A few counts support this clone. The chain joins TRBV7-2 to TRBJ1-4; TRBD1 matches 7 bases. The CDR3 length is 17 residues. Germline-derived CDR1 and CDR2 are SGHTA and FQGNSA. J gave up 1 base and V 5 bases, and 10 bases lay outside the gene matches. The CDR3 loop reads CASSPRQGEGTNEKLFF. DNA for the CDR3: TGTGCCAGCAGCCCCCGACAGGGAGAAGGAACTAATGAAAAACTGTTTTTT.

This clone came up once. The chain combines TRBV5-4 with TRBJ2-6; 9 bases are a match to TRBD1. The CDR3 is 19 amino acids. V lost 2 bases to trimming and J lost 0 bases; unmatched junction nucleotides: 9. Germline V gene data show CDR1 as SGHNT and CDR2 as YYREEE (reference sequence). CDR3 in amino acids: CASSFGRGQGDSGANVLTF. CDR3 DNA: TGTGCCAGCAGCTTCGGTCGGGGACAGGGAGACTCTGGGGCCAACGTCCTGACTTTC.

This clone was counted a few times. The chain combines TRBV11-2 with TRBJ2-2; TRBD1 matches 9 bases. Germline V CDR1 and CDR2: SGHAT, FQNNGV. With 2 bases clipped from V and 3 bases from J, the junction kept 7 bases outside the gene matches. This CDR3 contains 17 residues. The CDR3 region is CASSLRDRDADTGELFF. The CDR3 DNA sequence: TGTGCCAGCAGCTTAAGGGACAGGGACGCGGACACCGGGGAGCTGTTTTTT.

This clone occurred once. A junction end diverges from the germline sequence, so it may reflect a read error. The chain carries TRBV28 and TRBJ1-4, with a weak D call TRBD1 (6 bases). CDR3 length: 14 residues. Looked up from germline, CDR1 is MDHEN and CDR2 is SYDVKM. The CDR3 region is CASIPGGAKEKLFF. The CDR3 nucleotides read TGTGCCAGCATCCCTGGGGGGGCTAAAGAAAAACTGTTTTTT.